The T cell receptor beta chain described here comes from a study of blood T cell repertoires in COVID-19. Whole-study context: Samples of COVID-19 (acute and convalescent) were obtained from the United States, Italy and Spain.

V lost 5 bases and J lost 4, with 18 bases in between. Germline V gives CDR1 SGHDT, CDR2 YYEEEE. The CDR3 runs 15 residues. Seattle cases were enrolled at active infection and followed longitudinally. Per the authors' pipeline: Amplifying reference gene primers gave estimates of nucleated cell counts. The repertoire was sequenced with immunoSEQ multiplex PCR; TCRdb's copy has only in-frame clones and lacks some. The V and J calls and clone size are taken from that table; D and trimming were inferred from the DNA. The sample contains over 150,000 clones, roughly 88% of which appear only once. This sequence joins TRBV5-6 and TRBJ1-2; maybe TRBD1 (6 bases). Sequencing was performed on peripheral blood. This TCR was recovered from a middle-aged man with COVID-19, enrolled during active disease. DNA of the CDR3: TGTGCCAGCAGACAGAGACAGGTTTATATCTATGGCTACACCTTC. Its protein product is CASRQRQVYIYGYTF.